Below, 25 T cell receptor beta chains from the same sample are listed, as sequenced in a study of OX40 agonist ivuxolimab in advanced cancers. Some clones are missing from TCRdb's copy, which holds only in-frame ones; the method was immunoSEQ multiplex PCR. The data contain fewer than 100,000 clones, approximately 92% of them singletons. Sequences were derived from CD4+ or CD8+ T cells sorted from blood, sampled in a trial of the OX40 agonist ivuxolimab. The receptors derive from an adult with an advanced solid tumor such as melanoma, head and neck, liver or kidney cancer.

The gene calls are TRBV6-5 and TRBJ2-3; the D is unclear. This CDR3 contains 15 residues. V dropped 6 bases and J dropped 4 bases, with 17 bases sitting between them. Germline values: CDR1 MNHEY, CDR2 SVGAGI. CDR3: CASSQRGGFPDTQYF. CDR3 bases: TGTGCCAGCAGCCAACGAGGCGGTTTTCCAGATACGCAGTATTTT.

V and J are TRBV28 and TRBJ2-7; 9 nucleotides line up with TRBD2. Germline CDR1 and CDR2: MDHEN and SYDVKM. The CDR3 is 15 amino acids. Losses at the gene ends were 7 bases for V and 5 bases for J; bases not matched to a gene: 12. CDR3 protein: CASNQILAGLDEQYF. CDR3 sequence (DNA): TGTGCCAGCAACCAAATACTAGCGGGTTTGGACGAGCAGTACTTC.

The chain joins TRBV5-1 to TRBJ2-5; perhaps TRBD1 as D (5 bases). Trimming pared 1 base from V and 3 bases from J, leaving 13 bases between. The CDR3 runs to 15 residues. CDR1 is SGHRS, CDR2 YFSETQ, per germline. CDR3: CASSLQSREEETQYF. As DNA, the CDR3 is TGCGCCAGCAGCTTGCAGTCCAGGGAAGAAGAGACCCAGTACTTC.

The chain uses TRBV18 and TRBJ1-1, with no clear D. The ends were cut back, 1 base at V and 0 bases at J, with 6 bases in the middle. The CDR3 totals 14 residues. The germline gives CDR1 KGHSH, CDR2 LQKENI. CDR3 DNA sequence: TGTGCCAGCTCACCACAGGGAATGAACACTGAAGCTTTCTTT. Translation gives CASSPQGMNTEAFF. The variable domain in full, completed from reference TRBV18 and TRBJ1-1, reads NAGVMQNPRHLVRRRGQEARLRCSPMKGHSHVYWYRQLPEEGLKFMVYLQKENIIDESGMPKERFSAEFPKEGPSILRIQQVVRGDSAAYFCASSPQGMNTEAFFGQGTRLTVV.

The sample holds a few counts of this clone. The chain couples TRBV4-2 to TRBJ1-6; tentatively, D is TRBD1 (5 bases). The germline V and J ends were trimmed by 0 bases and 5 bases, with 11 bases remaining between them. This CDR3 region has 16 residues. Germline CDR1 is LGHNA and CDR2 is YNFKEQ. The CDR3 loop is CASSQDSGTNNSPLHF. The CDR3 nucleotides read TGTGCCAGCAGCCAAGATTCAGGGACGAATAATTCACCCCTCCACTTT.

The V and J genes are TRBV9 and TRBJ2-1; D gene ambiguous. The V end was cut by 0 bases, the J end by 3 bases, with 10 bases between. CDR3 size: 15 residues. Germline-derived CDR1 and CDR2 are SGDLS and YYNGEE. The CDR3 region is CASSVDLNFYNEQFF. CDR3 DNA: TGTGCCAGCAGCGTAGATCTAAACTTCTACAATGAGCAGTTCTTC. Variable domain in full (rest from reference TRBV9 and TRBJ2-1): DSGVTQTPKHLITATGQRVTLRCSPRSGDLSVYWYQQSLDQGLQFLIQYYNGEERAKGNILERFSAQQFPDLHSELNLSSLELGDSALYFCASSVDLNFYNEQFFGPGTRLTVL.

This clone was seen once. The gene calls are TRBV5-1 and TRBJ1-5, with 9 bases identical to TRBD1. Unmatched junction bases numbered 1, after V lost 0 bases and J lost 0 bases. Germline V gene sequence: CDR1 SGHRS, CDR2 YFSETQ. This CDR3 is 16 amino acids long. CDR3 sequence: CASSLGDRASNQPQHF. CDR3 in DNA: TGCGCCAGCAGCTTGGGGGACAGGGCTAGCAATCAGCCCCAGCATTTT.

The rearrangement joins TRBV2 to TRBJ2-7, with D unclear. V lost 2 bases, J lost 7 bases, and 12 bases lay in between. CDR1 and CDR2 from the germline V gene are SNHLY and FYNNEI. The CDR3 spans 13 residues. The CDR3 loop is CASSENRVGEQYV. For the CDR3, the DNA is TGTGCCAGCAGTGAAAATCGGGTGGGGGAGCAGTACGTC.

The V and J genes are TRBV5-4 and TRBJ2-3; 8 positions match TRBD1. The CDR3 is made up of 15 amino acids. The germline V gene encodes CDR1 SGHNT and CDR2 YYREEE (reference sequence). The J segment lost 1 base and the V segment lost 4 bases, leaving 5 bases of the junction unmatched. The CDR3 reads CASSRTGRGTDTQYF. The CDR3 coding sequence is TGTGCCAGCAGCCGGACAGGGCGCGGCACAGATACGCAGTATTTT.

This chain uses TRBV5-1 with TRBJ2-3, with D perhaps matching TRBD1 or TRBD2 (5 bases each). CDR3 length equals 15 residues. Trimming shortened V by 4 bases and J by 2 bases, and 14 bases separated the two germline ends. Germline-derived CDR1 and CDR2 are SGHRS and YFSETQ. The CDR3 DNA is TGCGCCAGCAGCCTCTCGGGACCGATCACAGATACGCAGTATTTT. Translation: CASSLSGPITDTQYF.

This chain joins TRBV5-3 and TRBJ2-7; TRBD1 agrees at 9 bases. TRBV5-3 falls under the ORF class, with uncertain function. The CDR3 runs 19 residues. V gave up 6 bases and J gave up 4 bases; unmatched junction bases: 23. This CDR3 is CARTPTGTGICLSLYEQYV. The CDR3 DNA is TGTGCCAGAACCCCGACTGGGACAGGGATTTGTTTAAGCCTGTACGAGCAGTACGTC.

The chain is built from TRBV5-1 and TRBJ2-5, with 10 bases that match TRBD2. The ends lost 0 bases at V and 5 bases at J; junction bases unmatched: 4. The CDR3 extends over 15 amino acids. Germline V lookup: CDR1 SGHRS, CDR2 YFSETQ. The DNA of the CDR3 is TGCGCCAGCAGCTTGGCTAGCGGGGGTTCTGAGACCCAGTACTTC. Protein product: CASSLASGGSETQYF. The entire variable domain, with the rest obtained from reference TRBV5-1 and TRBJ2-5, is as follows: KAGVTQTPRYLIKTRGQQVTLSCSPISGHRSVSWYQQTPGQGLQFLFEYFSETQRNKGNFPGRFSGRQFSNSRSEMNVSTLELGDSALYLCASSLASGGSETQYFGPGTRLLVL.

The genes are TRBV28 and TRBJ2-1; 7 bases align to TRBD1. V lost 5 bases to trimming and J lost 4 bases; unmatched junction nucleotides: 5. The CDR3 covers 14 residues. CDR1 and CDR2 (germline): MDHEN, SYDVKM. The CDR3 here is CASSPAGGYNEQFF. The CDR3 nucleotides are TGTGCCAGCAGTCCAGCAGGGGGTTACAATGAGCAGTTCTTC.

The chain joins TRBV28 to TRBJ2-1; unclear D gene. The CDR3 totals 13 residues. Trimming removed 2 bases at V and 5 bases at J, with 7 bases between. Per germline, CDR1 MDHEN and CDR2 SYDVKM. CDR3: CASSLGPDNEQFF. The CDR3 nucleotides are TGTGCCAGCAGTTTAGGACCTGACAATGAGCAGTTCTTC.

The chain recombines TRBV4-2 with TRBJ2-3, with 10 positions matching TRBD2. V lost 1 base and J lost 6; bases outside the gene matches: 13. This CDR3 has 18 amino acids. Germline V gives CDR1 LGHNA, CDR2 YNFKEQ. In DNA form, the CDR3 reads TGTGCCAGCAGCCAAGGCCCACTAGCGGGACCCCGGGGGGATACGCAGTATTTT. This codes for CASSQGPLAGPRGDTQYF.

This clone was observed a handful of times. The chain carries TRBV5-5 and TRBJ2-2; the D is unclear. V was cut by 0 bases and J by 7 bases, with 4 bases left in between. This CDR3 comprises 12 residues. The germline gives CDR1 SGHKS, CDR2 YYEKEE (reference sequence). DNA for the CDR3: TGTGCCAGCAGCTTGGTCGGCGGGGAGCTGTTTTTT. This encodes CASSLVGGELFF.

The rearrangement joins TRBV7-8 to TRBJ1-1; no reliable D call. V lost 3 bases, J lost 0 bases, and 17 bases lay in between. CDR1 and CDR2 (germline): SGHVS, FQNEAQ. The CDR3 sequence is 17 residues long. The CDR3 bases are TGTGCCAGCAGCTTCGGATATTATGAGCCGATGAACACTGAAGCTTTCTTT. It is translated as CASSFGYYEPMNTEAFF. The whole variable domain, filled in from reference TRBV7-8 and TRBJ1-1, reads GAGVSQSPRYKVAKRGQDVALRCDPISGHVSLFWYQQALGQGPEFLTYFQNEAQLDKSGLPSDRFFAERPEGSVSTLKIQRTQQEDSAVYLCASSFGYYEPMNTEAFFGQGTRLTVV.

Here the CDR3 DNA reads TGTGCCTGGAGGCTTATATCGACCCAGTACTTC. Amino acids: CAWRLISTQYF. The V call is TRBV30, the J call TRBJ2-5, with D uncertain. Germline V gives CDR1 GTSNPN, CDR2 SVGIG (reference sequence). Deletions cut 3 bases from V and 7 bases from J, with 9 bases between. The CDR3 contains 11 residues. The full variable domain, completed using reference TRBV30 and TRBJ2-5, is SQTIHQWPATLVQPVGSPLSLECTVEGTSNPNLYWYRQAAGRGLQLLFYSVGIGQISSEVPQNLSASRPQDRQFILSSKKLLLSDSGFYLCAWRLISTQYFGPGTRLLVL.

V is TRBV28 and J is TRBJ1-2, with D perhaps TRBD1 (5 bases). The germline V gene has CDR1 MDHEN and CDR2 SYDVKM. The CDR3 runs to 17 residues. V lost 2 bases to trimming and J lost 4 bases, with 20 bases between them. The CDR3 coding sequence is TGTGCCAGCAGTTTACGGTGGGGGGAGGCGCGGGGCTATGGCTACACCTTC. It is translated as CASSLRWGEARGYGYTF.

This chain links TRBV27 with TRBJ1-4; 7 bases map to TRBD1. Germline V lookup: CDR1 MNHEY, CDR2 SMNVEV (reference sequence). The J segment lost 7 bases and the V segment lost 5 bases, leaving 13 bases of the junction unmatched. The CDR3 consists of 16 residues. The CDR3 DNA reads as TGTGCCAGCAGTCCCTGGACAGGAGCCCGCGGTGAAAAACTGTTTTTT. This codes for CASSPWTGARGEKLFF.

The chain uses TRBV9 and TRBJ1-4, with 8 nucleotides matching TRBD1. The CDR3 is 14 amino acids. V was clipped by 6 bases and J by 7 bases; unmatched bases: 8. Germline V CDR1 and CDR2: SGDLS, YYNGEE. The CDR3 protein is CASNPTGGGEKLFF. The CDR3 nucleotides read TGTGCCAGCAACCCAACAGGGGGTGGTGAAAAACTGTTTTTT.

The V call is TRBV5-5, the J call TRBJ2-4; D unclear. Trimming removed 4 bases from V and 8 bases from J, with 10 bases in between. Germline CDR1 and CDR2: SGHKS and YYEKEE (reference sequence). The CDR3 is made up of 12 amino acids. CDR3 protein: CASSQAWDIQYF. The CDR3 bases are TGTGCCAGCAGCCAAGCGTGGGACATTCAGTACTTC.

V and J are TRBV5-4 and TRBJ1-6, with 9 bases lining up with TRBD1. The CDR3 sequence is 17 residues long. Trimming cost V 4 bases and J 10 bases; bases outside gene matches: 15. Germline V gives CDR1 SGHNT, CDR2 YYREEE (reference sequence). CDR3: CASSIDLIGTGLSPLHF. For the CDR3, the DNA is TGTGCCAGCAGCATAGACCTTATTGGGACAGGGTTGTCACCCCTCCACTTT.

V gene TRBV19 combines with J gene TRBJ2-1, with TRBD2 matching over 8 bases. Looked up from germline, CDR1 is LNHDA and CDR2 is SQIVND (reference sequence). The V and J ends lost 1 base and 9 bases, in that order; junction bases with no gene match: 5. The CDR3 is 14 residues long. CDR3 nucleotides: TGTGCCAGTAGTATAGTAGCGGGGTCGTCTGAGCAGTTCTTC. The encoded protein is CASSIVAGSSEQFF.

The chain combines TRBV27 with TRBJ2-7; a possible D gene is TRBD2 (7 bases). This CDR3 region has 13 residues. Germline V gene sequence: CDR1 MNHEY, CDR2 SMNVEV (reference sequence). The germline V and J ends were trimmed by 3 bases and 6 bases, with 12 bases remaining between them. This CDR3 reads CASSLGGGLEQYF. The CDR3 DNA reads TGTGCCAGCAGTTTGGGAGGGGGGCTCGAGCAGTACTTC.